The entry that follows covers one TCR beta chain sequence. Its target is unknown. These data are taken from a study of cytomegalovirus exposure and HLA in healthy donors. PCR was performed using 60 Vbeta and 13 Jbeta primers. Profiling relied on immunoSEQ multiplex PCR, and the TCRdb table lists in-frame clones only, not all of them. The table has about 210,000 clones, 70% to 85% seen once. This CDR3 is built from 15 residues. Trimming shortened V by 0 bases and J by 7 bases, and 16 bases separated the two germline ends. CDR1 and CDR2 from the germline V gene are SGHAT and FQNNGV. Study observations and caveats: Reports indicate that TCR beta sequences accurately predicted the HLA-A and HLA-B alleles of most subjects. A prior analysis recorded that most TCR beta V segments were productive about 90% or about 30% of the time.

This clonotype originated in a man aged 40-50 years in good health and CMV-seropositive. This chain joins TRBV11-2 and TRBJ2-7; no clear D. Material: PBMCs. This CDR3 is CASSLDRLAVGEQYF. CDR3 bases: TGTGCCAGCAGCTTAGATCGATTGGCAGTTGGTGAGCAGTACTTC.